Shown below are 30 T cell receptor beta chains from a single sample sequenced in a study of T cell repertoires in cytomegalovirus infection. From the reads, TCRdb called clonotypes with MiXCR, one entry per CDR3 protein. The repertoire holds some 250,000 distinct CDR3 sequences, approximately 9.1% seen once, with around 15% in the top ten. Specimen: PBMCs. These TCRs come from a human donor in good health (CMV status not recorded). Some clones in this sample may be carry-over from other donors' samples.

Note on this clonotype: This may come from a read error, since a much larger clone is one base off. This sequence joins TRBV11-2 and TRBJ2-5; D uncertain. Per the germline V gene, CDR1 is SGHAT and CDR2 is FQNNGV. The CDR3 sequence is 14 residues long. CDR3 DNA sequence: TGTGCCAGCAGCCCGTATCCGTACAAAGAGACCCAGCACTTC. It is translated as CASSPYPYKETQHF.

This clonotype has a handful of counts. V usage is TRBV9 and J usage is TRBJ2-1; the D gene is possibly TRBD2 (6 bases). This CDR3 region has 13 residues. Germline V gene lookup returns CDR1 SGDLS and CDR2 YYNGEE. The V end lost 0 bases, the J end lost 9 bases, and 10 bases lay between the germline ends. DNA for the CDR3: TGTGCCAGCAGCGTAGTGGACTATGGTGAGCAGTTCTTC. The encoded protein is CASSVVDYGEQFF.

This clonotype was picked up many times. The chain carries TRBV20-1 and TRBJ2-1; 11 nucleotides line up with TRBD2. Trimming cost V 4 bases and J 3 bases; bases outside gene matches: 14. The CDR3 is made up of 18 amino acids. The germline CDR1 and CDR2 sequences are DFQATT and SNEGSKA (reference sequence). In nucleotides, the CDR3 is TGCAGTGCTACCTCTAGCGGGGGGAACACCCACTACTACAATGAGCAGTTCTTC. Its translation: CSATSSGGNTHYYNEQFF.

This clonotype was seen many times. CDR3 in DNA: TGTGCCAGTATAGGGGGAACTCAGCCCCAGCATTTT. As protein: CASIGGTQPQHF. J is TRBJ1-5 and V is TRBV19; D might be TRBD1 (6 bases). Germline lookup yields CDR1 LNHDA and CDR2 SQIVND (reference sequence). The CDR3 has 12 amino acids. The V gene lost 7 bases and the J gene lost 6 bases, with 10 bases spanning the gap.

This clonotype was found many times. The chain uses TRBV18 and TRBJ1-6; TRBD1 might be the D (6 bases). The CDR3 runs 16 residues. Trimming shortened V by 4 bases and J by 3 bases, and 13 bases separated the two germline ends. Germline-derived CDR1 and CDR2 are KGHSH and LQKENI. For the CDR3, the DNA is TGTGCCAGCTCACAACAGGGTGCGGGCTATAATTCACCCCTCCACTTT. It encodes CASSQQGAGYNSPLHF.

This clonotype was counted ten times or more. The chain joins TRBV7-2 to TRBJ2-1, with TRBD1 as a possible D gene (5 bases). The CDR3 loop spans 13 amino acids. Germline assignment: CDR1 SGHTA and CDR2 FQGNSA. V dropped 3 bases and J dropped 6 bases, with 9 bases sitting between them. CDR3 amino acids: CASSFGQINEQFF. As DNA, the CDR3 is TGTGCCAGCAGCTTTGGACAAATCAATGAGCAGTTCTTC.

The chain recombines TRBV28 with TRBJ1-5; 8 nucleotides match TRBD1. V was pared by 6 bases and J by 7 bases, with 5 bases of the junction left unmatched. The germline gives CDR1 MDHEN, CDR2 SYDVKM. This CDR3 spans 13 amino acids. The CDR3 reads CASRTGVWQPQHF. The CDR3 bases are TGTGCCAGCAGGACAGGGGTATGGCAGCCCCAGCATTTT.

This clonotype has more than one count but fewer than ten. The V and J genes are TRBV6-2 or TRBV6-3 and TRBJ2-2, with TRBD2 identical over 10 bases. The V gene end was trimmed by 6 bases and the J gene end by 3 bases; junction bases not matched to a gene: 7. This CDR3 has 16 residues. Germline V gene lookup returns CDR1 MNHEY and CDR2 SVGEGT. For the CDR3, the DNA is TGTGCCAGCAGACACGAAGCGGGGGGGCACACCGGGGAGCTGTTTTTT. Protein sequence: CASRHEAGGHTGELFF.

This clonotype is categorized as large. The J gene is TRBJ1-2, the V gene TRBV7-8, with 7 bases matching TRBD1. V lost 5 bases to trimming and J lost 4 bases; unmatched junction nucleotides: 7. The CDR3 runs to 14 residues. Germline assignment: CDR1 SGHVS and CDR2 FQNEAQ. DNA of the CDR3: TGTGCCAGCAGCCAGGGACAGAGGTCCTATGGCTACACCTTC. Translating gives CASSQGQRSYGYTF.

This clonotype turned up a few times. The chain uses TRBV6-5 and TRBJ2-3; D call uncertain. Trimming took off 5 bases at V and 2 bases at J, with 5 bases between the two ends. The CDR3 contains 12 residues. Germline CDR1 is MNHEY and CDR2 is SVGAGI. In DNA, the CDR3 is TGTGCCAGCAGTAGCGACACAGATACGCAGTATTTT. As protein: CASSSDTDTQYF.

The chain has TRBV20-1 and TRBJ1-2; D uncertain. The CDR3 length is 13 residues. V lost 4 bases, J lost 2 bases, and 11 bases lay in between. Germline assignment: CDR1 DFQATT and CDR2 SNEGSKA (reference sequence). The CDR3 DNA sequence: TGCAGTGCTAACCTGGGCGCGAACTATGGCTACACCTTC. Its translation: CSANLGANYGYTF.

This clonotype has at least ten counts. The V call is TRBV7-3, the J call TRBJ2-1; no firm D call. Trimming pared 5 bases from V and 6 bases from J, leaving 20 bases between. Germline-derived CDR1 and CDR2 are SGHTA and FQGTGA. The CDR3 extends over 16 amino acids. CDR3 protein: CASSPHSGLGANEQFF. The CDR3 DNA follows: TGTGCCAGCAGCCCCCACTCAGGCCTAGGTGCCAATGAGCAGTTCTTC.

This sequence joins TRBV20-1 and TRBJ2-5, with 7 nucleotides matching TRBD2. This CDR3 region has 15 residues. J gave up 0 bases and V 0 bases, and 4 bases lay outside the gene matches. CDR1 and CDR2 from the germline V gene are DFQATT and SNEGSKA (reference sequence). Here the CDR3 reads CSAREALAYQETQYF. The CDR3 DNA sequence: TGCAGTGCTAGAGAAGCACTAGCGTACCAAGAGACCCAGTACTTC.

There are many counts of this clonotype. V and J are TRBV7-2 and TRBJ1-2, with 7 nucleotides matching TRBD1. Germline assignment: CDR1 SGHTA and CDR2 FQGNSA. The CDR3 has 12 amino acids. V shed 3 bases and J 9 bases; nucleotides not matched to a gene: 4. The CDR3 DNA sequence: TGTGCCAGCAGCTTCGCAGGGGGAAGCTACACCTTC. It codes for CASSFAGGSYTF.

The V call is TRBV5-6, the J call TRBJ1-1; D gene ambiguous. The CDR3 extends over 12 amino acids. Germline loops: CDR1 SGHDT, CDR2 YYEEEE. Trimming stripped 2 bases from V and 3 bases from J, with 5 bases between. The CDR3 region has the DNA TGTGCCAGCAGCTTTAGATACACTGAAGCTTTCTTT. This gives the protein CASSFRYTEAFF.

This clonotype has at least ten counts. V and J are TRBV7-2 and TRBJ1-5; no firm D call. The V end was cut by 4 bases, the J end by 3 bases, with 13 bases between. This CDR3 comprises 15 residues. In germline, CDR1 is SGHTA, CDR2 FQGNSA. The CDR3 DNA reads TGTGCCAGCAGCTCGCTTTTCGGGGTCAATCAGCCCCAGCATTTT. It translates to CASSSLFGVNQPQHF.

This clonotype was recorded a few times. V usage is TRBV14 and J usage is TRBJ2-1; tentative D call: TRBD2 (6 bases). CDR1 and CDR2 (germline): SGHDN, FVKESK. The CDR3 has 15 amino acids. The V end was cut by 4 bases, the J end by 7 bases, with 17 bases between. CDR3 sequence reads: CASSRRITSPNEQFF. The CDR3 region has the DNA TGTGCCAGCAGCCGGAGAATAACTAGCCCGAATGAGCAGTTCTTC. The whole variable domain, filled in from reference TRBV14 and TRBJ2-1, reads EAGVTQFPSHSVIEKGQTVTLRCDPISGHDNLYWYRRVMGKEIKFLLHFVKESKQDESGMPNNRFLAERTGGTYSTLKVQPAELEDSGVYFCASSRRITSPNEQFFGPGTRLTVL.

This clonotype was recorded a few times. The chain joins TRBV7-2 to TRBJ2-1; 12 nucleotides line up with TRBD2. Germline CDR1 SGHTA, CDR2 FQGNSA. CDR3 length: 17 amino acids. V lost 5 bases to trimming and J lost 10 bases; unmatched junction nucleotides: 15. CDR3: CASSTQPSGRASSEQFF. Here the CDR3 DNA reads TGTGCCAGCAGCACCCAGCCTAGCGGGAGGGCCTCTTCCGAGCAGTTCTTC.

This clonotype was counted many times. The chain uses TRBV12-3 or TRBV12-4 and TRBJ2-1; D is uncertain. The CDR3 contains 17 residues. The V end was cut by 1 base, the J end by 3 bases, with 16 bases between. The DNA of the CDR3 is TGTGCCAGCAGTTTAGTCATTCGGCGATCGGACTACAATGAGCAGTTCTTC. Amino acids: CASSLVIRRSDYNEQFF.

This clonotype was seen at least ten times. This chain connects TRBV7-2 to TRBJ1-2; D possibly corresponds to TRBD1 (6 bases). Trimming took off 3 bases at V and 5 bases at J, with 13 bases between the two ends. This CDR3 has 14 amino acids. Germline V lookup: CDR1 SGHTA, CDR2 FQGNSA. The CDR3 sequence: CASSFLGARYGYTF. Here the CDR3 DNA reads TGTGCCAGCAGCTTTCTGGGGGCGAGGTATGGCTACACCTTC.

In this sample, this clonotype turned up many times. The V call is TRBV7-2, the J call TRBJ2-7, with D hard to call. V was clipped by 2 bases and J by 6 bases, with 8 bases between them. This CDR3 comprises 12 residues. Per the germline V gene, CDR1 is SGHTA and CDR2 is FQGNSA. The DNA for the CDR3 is TGTGCCAGCAGCTTATTTGTGAGCGAGCAGTACTTC. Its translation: CASSLFVSEQYF.

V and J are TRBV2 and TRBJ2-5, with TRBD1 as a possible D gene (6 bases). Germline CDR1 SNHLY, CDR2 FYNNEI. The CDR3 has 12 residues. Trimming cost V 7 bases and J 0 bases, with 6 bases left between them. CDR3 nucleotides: TGTGCCAGCAACAGGGACCAAGAGACCCAGTACTTC. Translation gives CASNRDQETQYF.

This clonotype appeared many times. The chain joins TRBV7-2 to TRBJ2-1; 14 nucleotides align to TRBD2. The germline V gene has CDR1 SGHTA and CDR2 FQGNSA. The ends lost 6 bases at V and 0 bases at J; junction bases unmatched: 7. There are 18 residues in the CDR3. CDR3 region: CASRTKGLAGDSYNEQFF. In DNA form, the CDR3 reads TGTGCCAGCAGGACGAAGGGACTAGCGGGGGACTCCTACAATGAGCAGTTCTTC. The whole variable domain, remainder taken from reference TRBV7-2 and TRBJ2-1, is GAGVSQSPSNKVTEKGKDVELRCDPISGHTALYWYRQSLGQGLEFLIYFQGNSAPDKSGLPSDRFSAERTGGSVSTLTIQRTQQEDSAVYLCASRTKGLAGDSYNEQFFGPGTRLTVL.

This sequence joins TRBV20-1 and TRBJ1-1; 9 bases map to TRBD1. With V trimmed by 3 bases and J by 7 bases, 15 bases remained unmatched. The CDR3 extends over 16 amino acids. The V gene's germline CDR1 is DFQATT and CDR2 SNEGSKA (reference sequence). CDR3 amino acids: CSASYITGTGLVEAFF. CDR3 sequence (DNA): TGCAGTGCTAGCTACATTACCGGGACAGGGTTAGTTGAAGCTTTCTTT.

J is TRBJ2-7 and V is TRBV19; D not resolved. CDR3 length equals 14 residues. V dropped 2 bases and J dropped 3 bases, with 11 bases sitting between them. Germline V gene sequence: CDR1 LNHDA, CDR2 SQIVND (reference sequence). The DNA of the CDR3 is TGTGCCAGTAGTATATCTAGGCAGAACTACGAGCAGTACTTC. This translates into CASSISRQNYEQYF.

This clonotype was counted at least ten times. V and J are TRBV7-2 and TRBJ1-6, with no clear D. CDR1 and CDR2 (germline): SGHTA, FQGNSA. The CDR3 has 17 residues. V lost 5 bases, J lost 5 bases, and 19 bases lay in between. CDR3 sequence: CASSRRGPTLDNSPLHF. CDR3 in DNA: TGTGCCAGCAGCCGAAGAGGACCAACTTTGGATAATTCACCCCTCCACTTT.

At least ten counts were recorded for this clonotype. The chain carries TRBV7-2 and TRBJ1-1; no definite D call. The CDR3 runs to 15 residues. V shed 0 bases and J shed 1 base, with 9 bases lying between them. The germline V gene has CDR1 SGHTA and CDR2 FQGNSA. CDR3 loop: CASSLALLQNTEAFF. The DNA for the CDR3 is TGTGCCAGCAGCTTAGCGCTCTTACAGAACACTGAAGCTTTCTTT.

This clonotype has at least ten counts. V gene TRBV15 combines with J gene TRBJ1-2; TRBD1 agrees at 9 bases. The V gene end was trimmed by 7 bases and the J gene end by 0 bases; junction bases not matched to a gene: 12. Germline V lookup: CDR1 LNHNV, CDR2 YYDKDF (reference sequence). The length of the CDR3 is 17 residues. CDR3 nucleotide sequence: TGTGCCACCACCTTAAATCGAGGGACAGGGACTAACTATGGCTACACCTTC. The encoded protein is CATTLNRGTGTNYGYTF.

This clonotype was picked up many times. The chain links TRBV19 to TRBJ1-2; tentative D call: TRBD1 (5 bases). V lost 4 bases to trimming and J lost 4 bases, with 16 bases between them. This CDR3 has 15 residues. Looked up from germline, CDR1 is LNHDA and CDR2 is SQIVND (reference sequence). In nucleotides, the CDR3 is TGTGCCAGTAGTACCTCCGGGGGTTCTGCCTATGGCTACACCTTC. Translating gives CASSTSGGSAYGYTF.

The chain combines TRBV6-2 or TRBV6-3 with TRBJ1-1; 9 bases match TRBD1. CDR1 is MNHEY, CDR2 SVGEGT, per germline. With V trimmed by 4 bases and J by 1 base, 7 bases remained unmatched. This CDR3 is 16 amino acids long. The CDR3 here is CASSSYLGQGNTEAFF. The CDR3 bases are TGTGCCAGCAGTTCCTACCTGGGACAGGGGAACACTGAAGCTTTCTTT.